The T cell receptor beta chain described here comes from a study of identical twins. Study-level findings and limits: For out-of-frame alpha sequences shared by twins, low generation probability was in excess. The study found that models underestimated out-of-frame TCR alpha sharing in monozygotic twins.

This clonotype occurred once. Its antigen is still unknown. The CDR3 sequence is 17 residues long. CDR1 is SGDLS and CDR2 is YYNGEE in the germline V gene. V lost 0 bases to trimming and J lost 1 base; unmatched junction nucleotides: 7. TCRdb used MiXCR to reprocess the 5' RACE reads, holding one entry per CDR3 protein. The sample carries over 600,000 distinct CDR3 sequences, around 21% recorded once. The sample also formed part of further work on T cells expressing NK-cell markers. As that report states: Most of the eight sequenced donors tested HCMV-seropositive; one tested seronegative.

The V and J genes are TRBV9 and TRBJ1-3; 7 nucleotides line up with TRBD1. Sequencing used PBMCs. The sequence was collected from a woman aged 18 to 35 in good health. CDR3 DNA: TGTGCCAGCAGCGTAGAGACAGGGATAAATTCTGGAAACACCATATATTTT. Translation gives CASSVETGINSGNTIYF.